Each of the 20 T cell receptor beta chains below was sequenced from the same sample in a study of blood T cell repertoires in COVID-19. Clones were sequenced by immunoSEQ multiplex PCR, and TCRdb holds only the in-frame ones, with some missing. The sample records 220,000 or so clones, about 80% being singletons. The sequenced sample was peripheral blood. All receptors derive from a woman in her twenties or thirties who had recovered from COVID-19.

The V call is TRBV6-6, the J call TRBJ2-1, with 11 bases lining up with TRBD1. Germline trimming cut 5 bases from V and 6 bases from J; bases unmatched to any gene: 15. The CDR3 consists of 18 residues. Germline assignment: CDR1 MNHNY and CDR2 SVGAGI (reference sequence). The CDR3 here is CASSLHSVRTGGSNEQFF. The CDR3, as DNA: TGTGCCAGCAGTCTACACAGCGTCCGGACAGGGGGCTCCAATGAGCAGTTCTTC.

The rearrangement uses TRBV19 and TRBJ2-4, with D possibly TRBD2 on 6 matching bases. Germline values: CDR1 LNHDA, CDR2 SQIVND (reference sequence). The V end was cut by 1 base, the J end by 8 bases, with 15 bases between. The CDR3 consists of 15 residues. The CDR3 sequence: CASSIAGGIRDIQYF. The CDR3 bases are TGTGCCAGTAGTATAGCCGGCGGGATTAGGGACATTCAGTACTTC.

The chain links TRBV10-1 to TRBJ2-1; TRBD2 matches at 8 bases. In germline, CDR1 is WNHNN, CDR2 SYGVQD (reference sequence). V lost 5 bases to trimming and J lost 7 bases; unmatched junction nucleotides: 7. This CDR3 is built from 14 residues. CDR3 protein: CASSRAGEINEQFF. The CDR3 DNA sequence: TGCGCCAGCAGTAGAGCGGGAGAGATTAATGAGCAGTTCTTC.

This chain joins TRBV7-3 and TRBJ2-3; D unresolved. Germline values: CDR1 SGHTA, CDR2 FQGTGA. The CDR3 has 13 amino acids. Deletions cut 3 bases from V and 0 bases from J, with 4 bases between. The CDR3 DNA sequence: TGTGCCAGCAGCTTGCAGAGCACAGATACGCAGTATTTT. It codes for CASSLQSTDTQYF. The whole variable domain, filled in from reference TRBV7-3 and TRBJ2-3, reads GAGVSQTPSNKVTEKGKYVELRCDPISGHTALYWYRQSLGQGPEFLIYFQGTGAADDSGLPNDRFFAVRPEGSVSTLKIQRTERGDSAVYLCASSLQSTDTQYFGPGTRLTVL.

The chain combines TRBV27 with TRBJ2-3; no clear D gene. CDR3 length: 16 amino acids. V lost 0 bases, J lost 2 bases, and 12 bases lay in between. Germline CDR1 reads MNHEY; CDR2 reads SMNVEV (reference sequence). The CDR3, as DNA: TGTGCCAGCAGTTTATCTGGCACCCCCTTCACAGATACGCAGTATTTT. It encodes CASSLSGTPFTDTQYF.

The chain is built from TRBV11-2 and TRBJ2-4, with D possibly TRBD2 on 6 matching bases. The CDR3 is 15 residues long. The germline V gene encodes CDR1 SGHAT and CDR2 FQNNGV. Trimming left V 4 bases short and J 1 base short, with 11 bases between. The CDR3 spells CASSSVAEAKNIQYF. The CDR3 DNA reads as TGTGCCAGCAGCTCCGTAGCGGAGGCCAAAAACATTCAGTACTTC.

This sequence joins TRBV28 and TRBJ1-2; D perhaps matches TRBD1 (5 bases). Germline V gene lookup returns CDR1 MDHEN and CDR2 SYDVKM. Trimming removed 3 bases from V and 8 bases from J, with 16 bases in between. CDR3 length equals 14 residues. The CDR3 DNA reads TGTGCCAGCAGTTTGCGGGACCGATCTAGGGGCTACACCTTC. It yields the protein CASSLRDRSRGYTF.

Worth noting for this clone: The same CDR3 can be traced to other DNA sequences in this sample. The CDR3 bases are TGTGCCAGCAGCTCGACAGACCAGCCCCAGCATTTT. Translating it yields CASSSTDQPQHF. This sequence joins TRBV28 and TRBJ1-5; a possible D gene is TRBD1 (5 bases). From germline, CDR1 is MDHEN and CDR2 SYDVKM. The CDR3 loop spans 12 amino acids. V was trimmed by 6 bases and J by 7 bases, leaving 10 bases between them.

V and J are TRBV28 and TRBJ2-1, with TRBD2 matching 9 bases. The ends lost 8 bases at V and 3 bases at J; junction bases unmatched: 17. The CDR3 runs to 18 residues. Germline assignment: CDR1 MDHEN and CDR2 SYDVKM. CDR3 nucleotide sequence: TGTGCCAGCCTTGTAGGGGGTATAGCGGGAGTCGGCTACAATGAGCAGTTCTTC. Residues: CASLVGGIAGVGYNEQFF.

The genes are TRBV7-2 and TRBJ1-3; D is undetermined. The CDR3 consists of 14 residues. V lost 1 base and J lost 1, with 5 bases in between. CDR1 is SGHTA and CDR2 is FQGNSA in the germline V gene. The CDR3 nucleotides are TGTGCCAGCAGCTTAGTCAGTTCTGGAAACACCATATATTTT. This sequence encodes CASSLVSSGNTIYF.

The chain carries TRBV30 and TRBJ1-4; the D is unclear. Germline V gives CDR1 GTSNPN, CDR2 SVGIG (reference sequence). The CDR3 extends over 12 amino acids. Trimming took off 2 bases at V and 8 bases at J, with 9 bases between the two ends. The CDR3, as DNA: TGTGCCTGGAGTATGCAGAACGAAAAACTGTTTTTT. This sequence encodes CAWSMQNEKLFF.

The gene calls are TRBV6-5 and TRBJ1-2; no clear D gene. Germline CDR1 MNHEY, CDR2 SVGAGI. V was pared by 6 bases and J by 4 bases, with 15 bases between. The CDR3 has 14 amino acids. CDR3 sequence: CASRNPGGLYGYTF. DNA for the CDR3: TGTGCCAGCAGAAACCCTGGAGGCCTCTATGGCTACACCTTC.

The chain couples TRBV4-1 to TRBJ1-1; tentatively, D is TRBD1 (5 bases). Per germline, CDR1 MGHRA and CDR2 YSYEKL. The CDR3 is 12 residues long. V shed 0 bases and J shed 9 bases, with 8 bases lying between them. The CDR3: CASSQEGAKAFF. CDR3 nucleotides: TGCGCCAGCAGCCAAGAAGGGGCTAAAGCTTTCTTT.

The chain has TRBV18 and TRBJ2-3; TRBD2 matches 11 bases. CDR1 is KGHSH, CDR2 LQKENI, per germline. The CDR3 totals 16 residues. The J segment lost 3 bases and the V segment lost 6 bases, leaving 8 bases of the junction unmatched. The CDR3 DNA reads TGTGCCAGCTCGTCGGGACTAGCGGCGCGGACAGATACGCAGTATTTT. This sequence encodes CASSSGLAARTDTQYF. The variable domain in full, with the rest retrieved from reference TRBV18 and TRBJ2-3, is NAGVMQNPRHLVRRRGQEARLRCSPMKGHSHVYWYRQLPEEGLKFMVYLQKENIIDESGMPKERFSAEFPKEGPSILRIQQVVRGDSAAYFCASSSGLAARTDTQYFGPGTRLTVL.

The chain is built from TRBV19 and TRBJ2-2; 9 bases are a match to TRBD2. The germline gives CDR1 LNHDA, CDR2 SQIVND (reference sequence). This CDR3 is built from 16 residues. Trimming cost V 6 bases and J 3 bases; bases outside gene matches: 8. The CDR3, as DNA: TGTGCCAGTAGCCTTTTTAGCGGGAGAGACACCGGGGAGCTGTTTTTT. Its translation: CASSLFSGRDTGELFF.

J is TRBJ2-7 and V is TRBV10-1; 8 bases are shared with TRBD2. Germline CDR1 is WNHNN and CDR2 is SYGVQD (reference sequence). This CDR3 contains 15 residues. J gave up 6 bases and V 5 bases, and 12 bases lay outside the gene matches. The CDR3 DNA reads TGCGCCAGCAGTTCTAATCGGGAGGGAATATCCGAGCAGTACTTC. Translated: CASSSNREGISEQYF.

This clone was seen repeatedly, ten times or more. This chain joins TRBV19 and TRBJ1-4, with D unresolved. The ends were cut back, 1 base at V and 5 bases at J, with 8 bases in the middle. CDR3 size: 14 residues. Germline assignment: CDR1 LNHDA and CDR2 SQIVND (reference sequence). CDR3 sequence reads: CASSIGRMNEKLFF. The CDR3 nucleotides are TGTGCCAGTAGTATAGGCAGAATGAATGAAAAACTGTTTTTT. The full variable domain, completed using reference TRBV19 and TRBJ1-4, is DGGITQSPKYLFRKEGQNVTLSCEQNLNHDAMYWYRQDPGQGLRLIYYSQIVNDFQKGDIAEGYSVSREKKESFPLTVTSAQKNPTAFYLCASSIGRMNEKLFFGSGTQLSVL.

This sequence joins TRBV3-1 (or the pseudogene TRBV3-2) and TRBJ2-7; TRBD1 agrees at 9 bases. CDR1 and CDR2 (germline): LGHDT, YNNKEL (reference sequence). The CDR3 has 17 residues. V lost 4 bases to trimming and J lost 2 bases; unmatched junction nucleotides: 12. CDR3 nucleotide sequence: TGTGCCAGCAGCCTAAGCTTCGCCGGGACAGGGCCCTACGAGCAGTACTTC. Its protein is CASSLSFAGTGPYEQYF.

The rearrangement joins TRBV11-3 to TRBJ1-2; the match to TRBD1 covers 9 bases. Germline lookup yields CDR1 SGHNT and CDR2 YENEEA. The CDR3 has 17 residues. J gave up 5 bases and V 6 bases, and 16 bases lay outside the gene matches. CDR3 residues: CASRTAGTGTPRYGYTF. The CDR3 region has the DNA TGTGCCAGCAGGACGGCCGGGACAGGGACGCCCAGGTATGGCTACACCTTC.

In this sample, this clone turned up a few times. This specimen includes other DNA sequences encoding the same CDR3. The chain links TRBV28 to TRBJ2-7; 8 nucleotides match TRBD1. Germline V gene data show CDR1 as MDHEN and CDR2 as SYDVKM. The CDR3 sequence is 15 residues long. The V gene end was trimmed by 2 bases and the J gene end by 2 bases; junction bases not matched to a gene: 5. This chain's CDR3 is CASSLGTGGAYEQYF. CDR3 nucleotide sequence: TGTGCCAGCAGTTTAGGGACAGGAGGCGCCTACGAGCAGTACTTC.